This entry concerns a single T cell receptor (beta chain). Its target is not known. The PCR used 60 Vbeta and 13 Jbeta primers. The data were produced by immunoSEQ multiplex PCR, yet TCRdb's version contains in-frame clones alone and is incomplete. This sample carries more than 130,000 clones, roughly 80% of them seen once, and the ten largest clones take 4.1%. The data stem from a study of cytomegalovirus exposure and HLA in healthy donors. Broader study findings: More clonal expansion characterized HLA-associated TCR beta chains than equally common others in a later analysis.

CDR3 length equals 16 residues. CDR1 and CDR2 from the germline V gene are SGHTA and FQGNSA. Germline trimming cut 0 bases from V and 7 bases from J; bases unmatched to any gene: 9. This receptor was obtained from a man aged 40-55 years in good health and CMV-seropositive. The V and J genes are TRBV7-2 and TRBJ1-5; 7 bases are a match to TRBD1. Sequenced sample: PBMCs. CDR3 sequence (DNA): TGTGCCAGCAGCTTAGCGGTGAGTGACAGGGCCCAGCCCCAGCATTTT. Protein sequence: CASSLAVSDRAQPQHF.